Listed here are 12 T cell receptor beta chains from one sample, sequenced in a study of CD8+ T cells in alopecia areata. Following extraction, RNA underwent reverse transcription to cDNA, which served as the sequencing template. Libraries were prepared by immunoSEQ multiplex PCR; TCRdb keeps only in-frame clonotypes and omits some of them. The table includes 100,000 to 150,000 clones, more than 30% detected once. Sequenced material: CD4+ T cells sorted from blood. The receptors come from a human donor with alopecia areata.

The chain couples TRBV5-6 to TRBJ2-5, with D possibly matching TRBD1 (6 bases). Germline loops: CDR1 SGHDT, CDR2 YYEEEE. The CDR3 totals 12 residues. V lost 4 bases and J lost 5, with 9 bases in between. The CDR3 loop is CASSPGEETQYF. Written as DNA, the CDR3 is TGTGCCAGCAGCCCAGGGGAGGAGACCCAGTACTTC.

This clone appeared a few times. This rearrangement joins TRBV29-1 to TRBJ2-7, with 8 bases fitting TRBD2. The trim removed 7 bases at V and 2 bases at J, leaving 4 bases unmatched. CDR3 length: 12 residues. CDR1 and CDR2 (germline): SQVTM, ANQGSEA. The CDR3, as DNA: TGCAGCGCCCGTAGCGGGACCTACGAGCAGTACTTC. The encoded protein is CSARSGTYEQYF.

J is TRBJ1-2 and V is TRBV27, with D tentatively TRBD1 (6 bases). V was pared by 3 bases and J by 8 bases, with 10 bases between. This CDR3 spans 12 amino acids. Germline CDR1 reads MNHEY; CDR2 reads SMNVEV (reference sequence). The CDR3 DNA reads TGTGCCAGCAGTTTGACAGGTCGAGGCTACACCTTC. It yields the protein CASSLTGRGYTF.

The rearrangement uses TRBV29-1 and TRBJ2-7; 7 bases match TRBD2. The V gene's germline CDR1 is SQVTM and CDR2 ANQGSEA. The length of the CDR3 is 15 residues. Unmatched junction bases numbered 9, after V lost 0 bases and J lost 4 bases. The CDR3 DNA sequence: TGCAGCGTTGAAGATCGGGCGGGACTACTATACGAGCAGTACTTC. Translation gives CSVEDRAGLLYEQYF.

The CDR3 DNA sequence: TGCGCCAGCAGCTTGGAAGGGGGGCAGAGCACAGATACGCAGTATTTT. Its translation is CASSLEGGQSTDTQYF. The genes are TRBV5-1 and TRBJ2-3, with D perhaps matching TRBD1 or TRBD2 (6 bases each). The CDR3 length is 16 residues. The germline CDR1 and CDR2 sequences are SGHRS and YFSETQ. The V gene lost 0 bases and the J gene lost 0 bases, with 11 bases spanning the gap.

The chain carries TRBV20-1 and TRBJ2-7, with unresolved D. The CDR3 loop spans 11 amino acids. CDR1 and CDR2 from the germline V gene are DFQATT and SNEGSKA (reference sequence). Trimming stripped 8 bases from V and 7 bases from J, with 15 bases between. This chain's CDR3 is CSTEILREQYF. The DNA for the CDR3 is TGCAGTACGGAAATTCTAAGGGAGCAGTACTTC.

The chain joins TRBV5-1 to TRBJ1-2; D is unclear. Germline CDR1 is SGHRS and CDR2 is YFSETQ. V was trimmed by 3 bases and J by 3 bases, leaving 6 bases between them. The CDR3 runs 12 residues. CDR3 in DNA: TGCGCCAGCAGCTGGCAGGACTATGGCTACACCTTC. Translated, it gives CASSWQDYGYTF. The full variable domain, with the rest looked up from reference TRBV5-1 and TRBJ1-2, is KAGVTQTPRYLIKTRGQQVTLSCSPISGHRSVSWYQQTPGQGLQFLFEYFSETQRNKGNFPGRFSGRQFSNSRSEMNVSTLELGDSALYLCASSWQDYGYTFGSGTRLTVV.

The chain combines TRBV4-1 with TRBJ1-5; 7 positions agree with TRBD1. The CDR3 length is 16 residues. Germline-derived CDR1 and CDR2 are MGHRA and YSYEKL. V shed 4 bases and J 2 bases; nucleotides not matched to a gene: 8. The CDR3 loop reads CASSPRSGGGNQPQHF. The CDR3 DNA follows: TGCGCCAGCAGCCCCCGTTCAGGGGGTGGCAATCAGCCCCAGCATTTT.

In its sample, this clone was seen once. This chain connects TRBV2 to TRBJ2-1; 8 bases are shared with TRBD2. The CDR3 consists of 13 residues. Germline V gene data show CDR1 as SNHLY and CDR2 as FYNNEI. V was clipped by 4 bases and J by 9 bases; unmatched bases: 5. CDR3 bases: TGTGCCAGCAGTGGGACTAGCCTGGGTGAGCAGTTCTTC. As protein: CASSGTSLGEQFF.

This rearrangement joins TRBV28 to TRBJ2-1; TRBD2 matches 7 bases. The germline V gene encodes CDR1 MDHEN and CDR2 SYDVKM. V gave up 6 bases and J gave up 0 bases; unmatched junction bases: 5. This CDR3 contains 15 residues. The CDR3 coding sequence is TGTGCCAGCAGGATGGGACTAAGCTCCTACAATGAGCAGTTCTTC. Encoded protein: CASRMGLSSYNEQFF.

This chain joins TRBV15 and TRBJ2-1, with D possibly called TRBD1 or TRBD2 (5 bases each). The CDR3 totals 15 residues. V lost 0 bases and J lost 13, with 19 bases in between. Germline loops: CDR1 LNHNV, CDR2 YYDKDF (reference sequence). Here the CDR3 reads CATSRDTSWGNTQFF. The CDR3 region has the DNA TGTGCCACCAGCAGAGATACTAGTTGGGGCAATACCCAGTTCTTC.

The V gene is TRBV5-1, the J gene TRBJ1-1, with D unclear. The CDR3 contains 15 residues. Per the germline V gene, CDR1 is SGHRS and CDR2 is YFSETQ. The ends were cut back, 4 bases at V and 0 bases at J, with 13 bases in the middle. The CDR3 DNA reads TGCGCCAGCAGCCCCTCCGACGGATTGAACACTGAAGCTTTCTTT. This gives the protein CASSPSDGLNTEAFF.